The 19 T cell receptor beta chains in this list originate from one sample, sequenced in a study of PD-L1 blockade in urothelial cancer listed by TCRdb under 2017. The time point label on this specimen signifies: peripheral blood 6 weeks after treatment start. The library was generated by the immunoSEQ multiplex PCR assay. TCRdb obtained this table from immuneACCESS and retained in-frame rearrangements with V and J assigned. These tables miss some clones; where compared with another copy, unresolved V genes account for less than half of the shortfall, and the remainder is unexplained. The sample includes 100,000 to 150,000 clones, with about 82% observed a single time. The ten biggest clones cover around 2.4% of the sample. The source material was PBMCs, sampled around atezolizumab (anti-PD-L1) treatment. The receptors were gathered from a man aged 45-65 years with urothelial cancer.

J is TRBJ2-5 and V is TRBV29-1; 7 bases fit TRBD1. Germline CDR1 reads SQVTM; CDR2 reads ANQGSEA. The CDR3 has 14 residues. Losses at the gene ends were 6 bases for V and 4 bases for J; bases not matched to a gene: 11. The CDR3 region has the DNA TGCAGCGTACTTACGGACAGGTTTCGAGAGACCCAGTACTTC. This sequence encodes CSVLTDRFRETQYF.

The chain links TRBV19 to TRBJ1-6, with D possibly matching TRBD1 (5 bases). The germline V and J ends were trimmed by 5 bases and 1 base, with 12 bases remaining between them. The CDR3 covers 16 residues. Per the germline V gene, CDR1 is LNHDA and CDR2 is SQIVND (reference sequence). CDR3 in DNA: TGTGCCAGTAGTCCGGGGGGGGGTTCCTATAATTCACCCCTCCACTTT. This encodes CASSPGGGSYNSPLHF.

The chain couples TRBV5-5 to TRBJ2-7; 12 nucleotides align to TRBD2. V was pared by 3 bases and J by 4 bases, with 5 bases of the junction left unmatched. The CDR3 totals 15 residues. Germline V lookup: CDR1 SGHKS, CDR2 YYEKEE (reference sequence). DNA for the CDR3: TGTGCCAGCAGCTATCGACTAGCGGGAGCTTACGAGCAGTACTTC. Translating gives CASSYRLAGAYEQYF. Full variable domain (rest looked up from reference TRBV5-5 and TRBJ2-7): DAGVTQSPTHLIKTRGQQVTLRCSPISGHKSVSWYQQVLGQGPQFIFQYYEKEERGRGNFPDRFSARQFPNYSSELNVNALLLGDSALYLCASSYRLAGAYEQYFGPGTRLTVT.

This clone was detected only a few times. V and J are TRBV18 and TRBJ2-5; possible D gene TRBD2, 6 bases. Per the germline V gene, CDR1 is KGHSH and CDR2 is LQKENI. The CDR3 length is 12 residues. V lost 3 bases to trimming and J lost 7 bases, with 9 bases between them. DNA of the CDR3: TGTGCCAGCTCACCCGACGGGGGGACCCAGTACTTC. Its translation is CASSPDGGTQYF.

The chain combines TRBV6-6 with TRBJ1-5, with 8 positions matching TRBD1. V trimming: 7 bases; J trimming: 5 bases; junction bases outside the gene matches: 10. The CDR3 length is 15 residues. Per germline, CDR1 MNHNY and CDR2 SVGAGI (reference sequence). CDR3 sequence (DNA): TGTGCCAGCACCTCCGACAGGGGCGAGCATCAGCCCCAGCATTTT. Its translation: CASTSDRGEHQPQHF.

The chain combines TRBV9 with TRBJ2-1, with 10 bases lining up with TRBD2. V lost 0 bases and J lost 6; bases outside the gene matches: 6. CDR3 length: 16 residues. Per germline, CDR1 SGDLS and CDR2 YYNGEE. The CDR3 loop is CASSVVETSGFNEQFF. The CDR3 nucleotides read TGTGCCAGCAGCGTAGTCGAGACTAGCGGGTTCAATGAGCAGTTCTTC.

This chain links TRBV11-1 with TRBJ2-5; a weak D match, TRBD1 (6 bases). The CDR3 sequence is 16 residues long. The V end lost 4 bases, the J end lost 5 bases, and 20 bases lay between the germline ends. Germline V gene lookup returns CDR1 SGHAT and CDR2 FQDESV (reference sequence). The DNA for the CDR3 is TGTGCCAGCAGCTCCCGGGCAGGGGTTGGAGTTGAGACCCAGTACTTC. Encoded protein: CASSSRAGVGVETQYF.

This chain links TRBV29-1 with TRBJ2-1; D might be TRBD2 (5 bases). CDR1 is SQVTM and CDR2 is ANQGSEA in the germline V gene. With 4 bases removed from V and 6 bases from J, the gap between germline ends came to 10 bases. The CDR3 contains 12 residues. CDR3 loop: CSVAPSFNEQFF. In DNA, the CDR3 is TGCAGCGTTGCGCCTAGCTTCAATGAGCAGTTCTTC.

This sequence joins TRBV28 and TRBJ1-2; D remains ambiguous. Trimming left V 3 bases short and J 5 bases short, with 4 bases between. CDR3 size: 11 residues. Per the germline V gene, CDR1 is MDHEN and CDR2 is SYDVKM. CDR3 in DNA: TGTGCCAGCAGTTTGCAGTATGGCTACACCTTC. Its translation: CASSLQYGYTF.

This clone has only one observation. The rearrangement uses TRBV7-8 and TRBJ2-7; D possibly corresponds to TRBD1 (6 bases). Germline assignment: CDR1 SGHVS and CDR2 FQNEAQ. There are 16 residues in the CDR3. Between the trimmed V and J ends, which lost 3 bases and 4 bases, there was a span of 19 bases. This CDR3 is CASSFQQGRGSYEQYF. As DNA, the CDR3 is TGTGCCAGCAGCTTTCAACAGGGCCGCGGCTCTTACGAGCAGTACTTC.

The CDR3 sequence: CASSNRGGRASDTQYF. CDR3 DNA sequence: TGTGCCAGCAGCAACCGCGGTGGGAGGGCCTCAGATACGCAGTATTTT. The chain joins TRBV5-4 to TRBJ2-3, with 7 bases matching TRBD2. With V trimmed by 4 bases and J by 4 bases, 12 bases remained unmatched. CDR1 and CDR2 from the germline V gene are SGHNT and YYREEE (reference sequence). The CDR3 length is 16 residues.

The rearrangement uses TRBV5-1 and TRBJ1-5; 7 bases align to TRBD1. The CDR3 runs to 16 residues. The germline V gene encodes CDR1 SGHRS and CDR2 YFSETQ. V trimming: 2 bases; J trimming: 2 bases; junction bases outside the gene matches: 7. CDR3 coding DNA: TGCGCCAGCAGCTTTGACAGGGTTAAGCGCAATCAGCCCCAGCATTTT. Protein product: CASSFDRVKRNQPQHF.

CDR3 nucleotide sequence: TGTGCCAGCAGCGACAGGGTCCCGAAACCCTCCCGATACAATGAGCAGTTCTTC. Protein sequence: CASSDRVPKPSRYNEQFF. The genes are TRBV9 and TRBJ2-1, with D possibly matching TRBD1 (6 bases). The V end was cut by 3 bases, the J end by 4 bases, with 23 bases between. Per the germline V gene, CDR1 is SGDLS and CDR2 is YYNGEE. The CDR3 contains 18 residues.

In its sample, this clone was seen once. This rearrangement joins TRBV28 to TRBJ1-5; 9 bases fit TRBD1. J gave up 3 bases and V 10 bases, and 10 bases lay outside the gene matches. The CDR3 is 15 residues long. Germline-derived CDR1 and CDR2 are MDHEN and SYDVKM. CDR3 bases: TGTGCCATGGGGTCCGGGACAGGGATCAATCAGCCCCAGCATTTT. This gives the protein CAMGSGTGINQPQHF.

The rearrangement joins TRBV5-1 to TRBJ2-2; 7 bases fit TRBD2. The length of the CDR3 is 16 residues. Germline lookup yields CDR1 SGHRS and CDR2 YFSETQ. V lost 6 bases, J lost 4 bases, and 12 bases stayed unmatched. CDR3 protein: CASTPNSGPGTGELFF. Written as DNA, the CDR3 is TGCGCCAGCACTCCGAATAGCGGGCCTGGCACCGGGGAGCTGTTTTTT.

This chain links TRBV5-4 with TRBJ1-3, with TRBD1 matching 10 bases. The CDR3 is 17 amino acids. J gave up 3 bases and V 4 bases, and 10 bases lay outside the gene matches. Germline V gene data show CDR1 as SGHNT and CDR2 as YYREEE (reference sequence). Here the CDR3 reads CASSPGTGAGNGNTIYF. The CDR3 DNA sequence: TGTGCCAGCAGCCCTGGGACAGGGGCGGGAAATGGAAACACCATATATTTT.

The CDR3 loop is CAWSAEASGAGFF. In nucleotides, the CDR3 is TGTGCCTGGAGTGCCGAGGCTAGCGGGGCTGGGTTCTTC. The chain employs TRBV30 and TRBJ2-1, with 9 nucleotides matching TRBD2. The CDR3 runs 13 residues. Trimming cost V 1 base and J 15 bases; bases outside gene matches: 10. Germline V lookup: CDR1 GTSNPN, CDR2 SVGIG (reference sequence). Drawing the rest from reference TRBV30 and TRBJ2-1, the complete variable domain is SQTIHQWPATLVQPVGSPLSLECTVEGTSNPNLYWYRQAAGRGLQLLFYSVGIGQISSEVPQNLSASRPQDRQFILSSKKLLLSDSGFYLCAWSAEASGAGFFGPGTRLTVL.

This chain's CDR3 is CASSMYPEAPHNEQFF. The CDR3 coding sequence is TGTGCCAGTAGTATGTATCCCGAAGCCCCACACAATGAGCAGTTCTTC. The gene calls are TRBV19 and TRBJ2-1; D not certain. CDR3 length: 16 residues. Germline values: CDR1 LNHDA, CDR2 SQIVND (reference sequence). V was pared by 3 bases and J by 5 bases, with 17 bases between.

The rearrangement uses TRBV27 and TRBJ2-1, with TRBD2 identical over 10 bases. CDR1 is MNHEY and CDR2 is SMNVEV in the germline V gene (reference sequence). CDR3 size: 15 residues. After removal of 3 bases from V and 6 bases from J, the junction contained 5 bases not matched to a gene. CDR3: CASSFASGSRNEQFF. CDR3 sequence (DNA): TGTGCCAGCAGTTTTGCTAGCGGGAGTCGCAATGAGCAGTTCTTC.